The clone carrying this T cell receptor (beta chain) was seen only a few times. V shed 1 base and J 8 bases; nucleotides not matched to a gene: 8. Looked up from germline, CDR1 is SGHTA and CDR2 is FQGNSA. CDR3 length: 16 amino acids. This entry belongs to a study of blood T cell repertoires in COVID-19. Turning to the study itself: Each recovered donor of Cohort 3 presented with two negative PCRs, clearance, or symptom resolution. PBMCs, B-cell-depleted T cells, or T cells provided the cDNA or gDNA that made up the material.

Authors' data handling: Reference gene primer amplification yielded estimated nucleated cell counts. Profiling relied on immunoSEQ multiplex PCR, and the TCRdb table lists in-frame clones only, not all of them. V, J and clone size reflect that table, while D and trimming were determined from the DNA. The sample comprises a few hundred thousand clones, 80% to 90% of which are singletons, and 3% to 3.5% rests with the top ten. The V gene is TRBV7-2, the J gene TRBJ1-6; 7 bases are shared with TRBD1. The TCR originated in a woman in her 50s in a cohort exposed to, infected with or recovered from COVID-19 (not recorded which). Sample: PBMCs or T cells enriched from blood (not recorded which). This CDR3 reads CASSLVGGGRDSPLHF. DNA of the CDR3: TGTGCCAGCAGCTTAGTAGGGGGCGGACGGGATTCACCCCTCCACTTT.